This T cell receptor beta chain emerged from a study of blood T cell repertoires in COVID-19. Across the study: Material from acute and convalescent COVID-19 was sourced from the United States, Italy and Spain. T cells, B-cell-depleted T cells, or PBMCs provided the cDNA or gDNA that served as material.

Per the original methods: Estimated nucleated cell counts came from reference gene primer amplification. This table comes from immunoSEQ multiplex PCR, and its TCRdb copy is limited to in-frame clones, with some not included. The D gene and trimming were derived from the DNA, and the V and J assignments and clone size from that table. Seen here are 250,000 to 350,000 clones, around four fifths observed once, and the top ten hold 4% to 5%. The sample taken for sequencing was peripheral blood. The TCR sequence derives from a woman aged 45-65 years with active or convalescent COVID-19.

In nucleotides, the CDR3 is TGTGCCAGCAGCTTACATATATCCGGCCAGTACGGGGGGACGTATTCACCCCTCCACTTT. Protein product: CASSLHISGQYGGTYSPLHF. This chain connects TRBV7-6 to TRBJ1-6; D perhaps matches TRBD1 (5 bases). CDR3 length equals 20 residues. CDR1 and CDR2 (germline): SGHVS, FNYEAQ. V shed 2 bases and J shed 8 bases, with 28 bases lying between them.